A single sample gave rise to the 6 T cell receptor beta chains below, sequenced in a study of molecular identifiers for immune sequencing clone quantification (dated by TCRdb to 2017 to 2018). The library was made by PCR. The sequencer listed for this sample is Illumina HiSeq 4000. The raw public reads went through TCRdb reprocessing: fastp at Q25, MiXCR clone calling, in-frame beta chains kept. Each CDR3 protein gets just one entry, which takes the most common genes and DNA from the rows behind it. The sample table shows 490,000 or so distinct CDR3 sequences, and 20% to 25% are seen once. 0.65% to 0.95% of the sample is held by the ten biggest clonotypes. Sequences were obtained from naive CD8+ T cells from blood, with Jurkat cell RNA spiked in. The cell subset or site label of this sample denotes: FACS-sorted CD8+CD4-CCR7+CD45RA+ naive T cells. The receptors shown here come from a human donor in good health. Some libraries in this study had Jurkat cell RNA spiked in.

J is TRBJ2-7 and V is TRBV4-3; D might be TRBD1 (6 bases). The germline gives CDR1 LGHNA, CDR2 YSLEER. The V gene lost 0 bases and the J gene lost 6 bases, with 18 bases spanning the gap. The CDR3 runs 16 residues. This chain's CDR3 is CASSQDTTGISPEQYF. For the CDR3, the DNA is TGCGCCAGCAGCCAAGACACCACAGGGATCTCTCCCGAGCAGTACTTC.

This clonotype was picked up many times. The chain has TRBV20-1 and TRBJ2-7; D perhaps matches TRBD2 (6 bases). The V and J ends lost 5 bases and 2 bases respectively, with 10 bases between them. The CDR3 is 12 amino acids. Germline V gene data show CDR1 as DFQATT and CDR2 as SNEGSKA (reference sequence). The CDR3 bases are TGCAGTGCTCGGGACTTTACCTACGAGCAGTACTTC. Residues: CSARDFTYEQYF.

This clonotype was seen ten or more times. This chain joins TRBV7-9 and TRBJ2-3; 9 nucleotides line up with TRBD2. The CDR3 runs to 18 residues. J lost 2 bases, V lost 5 bases, and 14 bases had no gene match. Germline V gene lookup returns CDR1 SEHNR and CDR2 FQNEAQ (reference sequence). CDR3 DNA: TGTGCCAGCAGCACTTACGGCGGGCTAGCGGGACCCACAGATACGCAGTATTTT. It codes for CASSTYGGLAGPTDTQYF.

This clonotype was counted many times. The rearrangement uses TRBV7-2 and TRBJ2-1, with 7 positions matching TRBD1. J gave up 6 bases and V 5 bases, and 10 bases lay outside the gene matches. CDR1 is SGHTA and CDR2 is FQGNSA in the germline V gene. The CDR3 runs 15 residues. The CDR3 sequence: CASSPGTDRSNEQFF. DNA of the CDR3: TGTGCCAGCAGCCCAGGGACAGATCGAAGCAATGAGCAGTTCTTC.

The chain carries TRBV18 and TRBJ2-1, with TRBD2 as a possible D gene (6 bases). Between the trimmed V and J ends, which lost 0 bases and 0 bases, there was a span of 9 bases. The CDR3 contains 16 residues. Per the germline V gene, CDR1 is KGHSH and CDR2 is LQKENI. This CDR3 reads CASSPPGLPSYNEQFF. The CDR3 DNA is TGTGCCAGCTCACCACCGGGACTCCCCTCCTACAATGAGCAGTTCTTC.

This clonotype was seen repeatedly, ten times or more. V is TRBV30 and J is TRBJ1-5; D ambiguous. CDR1 GTSNPN and CDR2 SVGIG come from the germline V gene (reference sequence). Trimming pared 3 bases from V and 1 base from J, leaving 16 bases between. The CDR3 is 16 residues long. The CDR3 DNA reads TGTGCCTGGAGCCCTCAGTTGGGAAGAAGCAATCAGCCCCAGCATTTT. Its protein product is CAWSPQLGRSNQPQHF.